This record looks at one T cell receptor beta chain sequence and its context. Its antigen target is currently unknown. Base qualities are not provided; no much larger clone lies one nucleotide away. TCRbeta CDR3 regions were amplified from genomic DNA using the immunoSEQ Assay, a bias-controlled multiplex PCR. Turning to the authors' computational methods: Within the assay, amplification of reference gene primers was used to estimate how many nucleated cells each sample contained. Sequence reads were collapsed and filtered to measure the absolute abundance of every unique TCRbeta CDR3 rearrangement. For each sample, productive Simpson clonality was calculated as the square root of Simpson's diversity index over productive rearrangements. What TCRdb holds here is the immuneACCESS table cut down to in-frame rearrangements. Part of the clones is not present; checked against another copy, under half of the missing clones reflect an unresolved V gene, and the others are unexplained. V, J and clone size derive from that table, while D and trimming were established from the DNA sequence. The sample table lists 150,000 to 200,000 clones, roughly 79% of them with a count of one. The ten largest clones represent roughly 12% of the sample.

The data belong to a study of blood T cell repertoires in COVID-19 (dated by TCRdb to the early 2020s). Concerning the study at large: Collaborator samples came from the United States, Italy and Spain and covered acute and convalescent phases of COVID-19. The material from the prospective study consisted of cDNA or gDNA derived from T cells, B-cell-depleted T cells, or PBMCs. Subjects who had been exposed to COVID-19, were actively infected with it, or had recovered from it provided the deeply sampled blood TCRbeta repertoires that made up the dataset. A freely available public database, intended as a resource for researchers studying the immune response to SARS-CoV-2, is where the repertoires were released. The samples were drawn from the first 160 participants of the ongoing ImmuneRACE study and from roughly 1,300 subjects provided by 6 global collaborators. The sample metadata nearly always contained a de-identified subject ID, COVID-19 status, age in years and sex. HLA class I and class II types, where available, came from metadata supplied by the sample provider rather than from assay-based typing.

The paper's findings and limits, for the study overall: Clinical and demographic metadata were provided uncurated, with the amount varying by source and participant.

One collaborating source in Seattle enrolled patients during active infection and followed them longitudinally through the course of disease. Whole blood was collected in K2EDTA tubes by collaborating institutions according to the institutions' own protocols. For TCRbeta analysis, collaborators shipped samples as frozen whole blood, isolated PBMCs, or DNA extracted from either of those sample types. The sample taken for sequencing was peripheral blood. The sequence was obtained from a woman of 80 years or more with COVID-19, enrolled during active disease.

The sequenced DNA is TGTGCCATCAGTGCTCTAGCGGGAGAATCTAGCACAGATACGCAGTATTTT. This gives the protein CAISALAGESSTDTQYF. The chain employs TRBV10-3 and TRBJ2-3, with 10 middle bases fitting TRBD2. Trimmed from V: 4 bases; trimmed from J: 0 bases; junction bases lacking a gene match: 7. From cysteine to phenylalanine, the CDR3 is 17 amino acids long. Only the CDR3 DNA is retained, 51 bases long and in frame from the first base. The germline V gene sets CDR1 to ENHRY and CDR2 to SYGVKD.